These 14 T cell receptor beta chains came from one sample sequenced in a study of blood T cell repertoires in COVID-19. Libraries were prepared by immunoSEQ multiplex PCR; TCRdb keeps only in-frame clonotypes and omits some of them. This table holds about 70,000 clones, 70% to 85% found once. Sequencing was done on a sample of peripheral blood. The receptors stem from a woman aged 60-70 years with acute or convalescent COVID-19.

The chain recombines TRBV18 with TRBJ1-5, with 9 bases lining up with TRBD1. Germline-derived CDR1 and CDR2 are KGHSH and LQKENI. The V and J ends lost 2 bases and 6 bases, in that order; junction bases with no gene match: 8. The CDR3 covers 16 residues. For the CDR3, the DNA is TGTGCCAGCTCACCAGCCGACAGGGGGTCCGGTCAGCCCCAGCATTTT. Protein: CASSPADRGSGQPQHF.

This chain connects TRBV6-5 to TRBJ2-2; possibly TRBD2 for D (5 bases). CDR1 and CDR2 (germline): MNHEY, SVGAGI. CDR3 length: 15 residues. V lost 2 bases and J 1 base, leaving 8 bases between the germline ends. CDR3 protein: CASSYDRGNTGELFF. The DNA of the CDR3 is TGTGCCAGCAGTTACGACCGGGGGAACACCGGGGAGCTGTTTTTT.

This chain links TRBV15 with TRBJ2-3, with 10 bases that match TRBD1. The CDR3 covers 14 residues. V gave up 5 bases and J gave up 5 bases; unmatched junction bases: 4. The germline CDR1 and CDR2 sequences are LNHNV and YYDKDF (reference sequence). The CDR3: CATSFRDRGDTQYF. Written as DNA, the CDR3 is TGTGCCACCAGCTTCCGGGACAGGGGAGATACGCAGTATTTT.

The gene calls are TRBV7-8 and TRBJ2-5; 7 bases agree with TRBD2. Germline assignment: CDR1 SGHVS and CDR2 FQNEAQ. J gave up 5 bases and V 3 bases, and 3 bases lay outside the gene matches. The CDR3 loop spans 13 amino acids. The CDR3 bases are TGTGCCAGCAGCTTGTGGGAGGGGGAGACCCAGTACTTC. This translates into CASSLWEGETQYF.

This chain links TRBV4-1 with TRBJ2-7, with D uncertain. This CDR3 comprises 15 residues. The V gene's germline CDR1 is MGHRA and CDR2 YSYEKL. Trimming left V 1 base short and J 0 bases short, with 10 bases between. Here the CDR3 reads CASSQAATHSYEQYF. Written as DNA, the CDR3 is TGCGCCAGCAGCCAAGCCGCCACACACTCCTACGAGCAGTACTTC.

The V call is TRBV19, the J call TRBJ1-6; D gene ambiguous. Per germline, CDR1 LNHDA and CDR2 SQIVND (reference sequence). The CDR3 has 14 amino acids. V lost 2 bases to trimming and J lost 7 bases, with 9 bases between them. In DNA, the CDR3 is TGTGCCAGTAGTATATCCGGGGTCAATTCACCCCTCCACTTT. Translating it yields CASSISGVNSPLHF. Full variable domain (rest looked up from reference TRBV19 and TRBJ1-6): DGGITQSPKYLFRKEGQNVTLSCEQNLNHDAMYWYRQDPGQGLRLIYYSQIVNDFQKGDIAEGYSVSREKKESFPLTVTSAQKNPTAFYLCASSISGVNSPLHFGNGTRLTVT.

The chain recombines TRBV3-1 (or the pseudogene TRBV3-2) with TRBJ2-7; 8 bases map to TRBD2. This CDR3 has 15 amino acids. CDR1 and CDR2 from the germline V gene are LGHDT and YNNKEL (reference sequence). J lost 2 bases, V lost 4 bases, and 7 bases had no gene match. The CDR3 bases are TGTGCCAGCAGCCCCACTAGCGGCACCACCTACGAGCAGTACTTC. Translated, it gives CASSPTSGTTYEQYF.

The chain uses TRBV15 and TRBJ1-2; 9 positions agree with TRBD1. There are 15 residues in the CDR3. Unmatched junction bases numbered 4, after V lost 1 base and J lost 4 bases. The germline V gene encodes CDR1 LNHNV and CDR2 YYDKDF (reference sequence). The CDR3, as DNA: TGTGCCACCAGCAGAGGGGACAGGGACGGCTATGGCTACACCTTC. Its translation is CATSRGDRDGYGYTF. The variable domain in full, completed from reference TRBV15 and TRBJ1-2, reads DAMVIQNPRYQVTQFGKPVTLSCSQTLNHNVMYWYQQKSSQAPKLLFHYYDKDFNNEADTPDNFQSRRPNTSFCFLDIRSPGLGDTAMYLCATSRGDRDGYGYTFGSGTRLTVV.

The chain couples TRBV2 to TRBJ2-3; 7 bases agree with TRBD1. The CDR3 is 15 residues long. CDR1 and CDR2 from the germline V gene are SNHLY and FYNNEI. Germline trimming cut 6 bases from V and 2 bases from J; bases unmatched to any gene: 8. The CDR3 loop is CASSVRDSFTDTQYF. In nucleotides, the CDR3 is TGTGCCAGCAGCGTCCGGGACAGCTTCACAGATACGCAGTATTTT.

This chain connects TRBV6-2 or TRBV6-3 to TRBJ1-1; D is undetermined. Germline loops: CDR1 MNHEY, CDR2 SVGEGT. The CDR3 sequence is 15 residues long. V lost 0 bases and J 0 bases, leaving 8 bases between the germline ends. The chain's CDR3 is CASSYSLLMNTEAFF. The CDR3 DNA follows: TGTGCCAGCAGTTACTCCCTCCTTATGAACACTGAAGCTTTCTTT.

The chain joins TRBV3-1 (or the pseudogene TRBV3-2) to TRBJ1-4; TRBD1 agrees at 9 bases. Unmatched junction bases numbered 10, after V lost 3 bases and J lost 8 bases. Germline lookup yields CDR1 LGHDT and CDR2 YNNKEL (reference sequence). The CDR3 is made up of 16 amino acids. The CDR3 DNA follows: TGTGCCAGCAGCCAGGCTCACACCGGGACAGGGGAAAAACTGTTTTTT. Its translation is CASSQAHTGTGEKLFF.

Only one count was recorded for this clone. The chain combines TRBV2 with TRBJ2-5; TRBD1 aligns across 8 bases. With V trimmed by 4 bases and J by 5 bases, 9 bases remained unmatched. The germline CDR1 and CDR2 sequences are SNHLY and FYNNEI. The CDR3 spans 15 residues. CDR3 DNA sequence: TGTGCCAGCAGTGTTCTCGGGACAGGACGCGAGACCCAGTACTTC. The encoded protein is CASSVLGTGRETQYF.

The chain combines TRBV29-1 with TRBJ2-7, with 11 bases matching TRBD1. From germline, CDR1 is SQVTM and CDR2 ANQGSEA. The CDR3 sequence is 15 residues long. With V trimmed by 4 bases and J by 4 bases, 9 bases remained unmatched. DNA for the CDR3: TGCAGCGTTGTCGGACTGGACAGGGGGCAATACGAGCAGTACTTC. This translates into CSVVGLDRGQYEQYF.

The chain employs TRBV5-6 and TRBJ1-4, with D tentatively TRBD1 (5 bases). Per the germline V gene, CDR1 is SGHDT and CDR2 is YYEEEE. The CDR3 loop spans 13 amino acids. The V end was cut by 4 bases, the J end by 11 bases, with 15 bases between. CDR3 nucleotide sequence: TGTGCCAGCAGCACTTCCCAGGGTACCAAACTGTTTTTT. Its translation is CASSTSQGTKLFF.